The 32 T cell receptor beta chains below all came from one sample that was sequenced in a study of T cell responses to AZD1222 COVID-19 vaccine. Some clones are missing from TCRdb's copy, which holds only in-frame ones; the method was immunoSEQ multiplex PCR. The sample lists roughly 150,000 clones, over 80% seen once, with around 7.1% in the top ten. Here the sequenced sample was peripheral blood, taken 28 days after the second AZD1222 dose. These receptors were obtained from an adult who received the AZD1222 COVID-19 vaccine.

The rearrangement uses TRBV6-5 and TRBJ1-2; D not certain. Germline CDR1 MNHEY, CDR2 SVGAGI. The CDR3 sequence is 12 residues long. V was trimmed by 5 bases and J by 4 bases, leaving 8 bases between them. The CDR3 protein is CASSRLSYGYTF. CDR3 nucleotides: TGTGCCAGCAGTCGTTTGAGCTATGGCTACACCTTC.

The rearrangement links TRBV5-4 to TRBJ1-6; D gene ambiguous. CDR3 size: 15 residues. The germline V gene encodes CDR1 SGHNT and CDR2 YYREEE (reference sequence). V lost 4 bases, J lost 4 bases, and 12 bases lay in between. The CDR3 DNA reads as TGTGCCAGCAGCGTAATCCAGGAATATAATTCACCCCTCCACTTT. Encoded protein: CASSVIQEYNSPLHF. Supplemented by reference TRBV5-4 and TRBJ1-6, the full variable domain reads ETGVTQSPTHLIKTRGQQVTLRCSSQSGHNTVSWYQQALGQGPQFIFQYYREEENGRGNFPPRFSGLQFPNYSSELNVNALELDDSALYLCASSVIQEYNSPLHFGNGTRLTVT.

This chain links TRBV19 with TRBJ1-4; D is perhaps TRBD1 (5 bases). The CDR3 sequence is 16 residues long. The V gene lost 6 bases and the J gene lost 1 base, with 15 bases spanning the gap. Germline CDR1 reads LNHDA; CDR2 reads SQIVND (reference sequence). CDR3 in amino acids: CASRAGLRETNEKLFF. CDR3 DNA: TGTGCCAGTAGGGCGGGACTCCGGGAAACTAATGAAAAACTGTTTTTT. The variable domain in full, completed from reference TRBV19 and TRBJ1-4, reads DGGITQSPKYLFRKEGQNVTLSCEQNLNHDAMYWYRQDPGQGLRLIYYSQIVNDFQKGDIAEGYSVSREKKESFPLTVTSAQKNPTAFYLCASRAGLRETNEKLFFGSGTQLSVL.

The CDR3 DNA sequence: TGTGCCAGCAGCTTTCAGCGGGGGGGCTCCAATGAGCAGTTCTTC. Protein: CASSFQRGGSNEQFF. The chain uses TRBV5-4 and TRBJ2-1; 10 bases are a match to TRBD2. Germline assignment: CDR1 SGHNT and CDR2 YYREEE (reference sequence). V dropped 2 bases and J dropped 6; count of bases not matched to a gene: 5. The CDR3 covers 15 residues. Full variable domain (missing parts from reference TRBV5-4 and TRBJ2-1): ETGVTQSPTHLIKTRGQQVTLRCSSQSGHNTVSWYQQALGQGPQFIFQYYREEENGRGNFPPRFSGLQFPNYSSELNVNALELDDSALYLCASSFQRGGSNEQFFGPGTRLTVL.

V is TRBV18 and J is TRBJ2-6; TRBD1 is a possible D gene (7 bases). The CDR3 sequence is 16 residues long. Germline values: CDR1 KGHSH, CDR2 LQKENI. V was clipped by 3 bases and J by 2 bases, with 11 bases between them. The CDR3 region has the DNA TGTGCCAGCTCACCGCAGGGGGGCCCTGGGGCCAACGTCCTGACTTTC. Its protein is CASSPQGGPGANVLTF.

The V call is TRBV7-2, the J call TRBJ2-2; D is unclear. Trimming took 4 bases from V and 4 from J, leaving 7 bases between them. The germline V gene encodes CDR1 SGHTA and CDR2 FQGNSA. The CDR3 has 13 amino acids. The CDR3 loop is CASSSDPTGELFF. The CDR3 nucleotides read TGTGCCAGCAGCTCGGACCCCACCGGGGAGCTGTTTTTT.

A remark on this clone: At one end the junction does not follow the germline gene, possibly because of a read error. V usage is TRBV4-1 and J usage is TRBJ1-1; no reliable D call. CDR1 MGHRA and CDR2 YSYEKL come from the germline V gene. The CDR3 has 15 residues. CDR3 protein: CASSREGLGNAEAFF. CDR3 bases: TGCGCCAGCAGCCGTGAAGGGTTGGGGAACGCTGAAGCTTTCTTT.

The V and J genes are TRBV27 and TRBJ2-7; the D call may be TRBD1 or TRBD2 (5 bases each). Trimming left V 5 bases short and J 2 bases short, with 13 bases between. Germline loops: CDR1 MNHEY, CDR2 SMNVEV (reference sequence). This CDR3 has 14 amino acids. CDR3 residues: CASSPRGPTYEQYF. The CDR3 DNA is TGTGCCAGCAGTCCAAGGGGACCAACCTACGAGCAGTACTTC.

The chain couples TRBV6-1 to TRBJ2-7; perhaps TRBD1 as D (6 bases). CDR1 MNHNS and CDR2 SASEGT come from the germline V gene. The V end was cut by 1 base, the J end by 0 bases, with 16 bases between. The CDR3 is 17 amino acids. The CDR3 sequence is CASSEVIGAGVSYEQYF. The DNA for the CDR3 is TGTGCCAGCAGTGAAGTTATAGGGGCAGGGGTCTCCTACGAGCAGTACTTC.

V gene TRBV6-6 combines with J gene TRBJ1-1; 10 bases are a match to TRBD1. Germline loops: CDR1 MNHNY, CDR2 SVGAGI (reference sequence). Trimming cost V 6 bases and J 4 bases; bases outside gene matches: 5. The CDR3 runs 14 residues. The CDR3 sequence is CASRTGGAGTEAFF. DNA for the CDR3: TGTGCCAGCAGGACAGGGGGCGCAGGCACTGAAGCTTTCTTT.

The chain links TRBV28 to TRBJ2-3; 13 nucleotides agree with TRBD2. The CDR3 is 17 amino acids. Germline CDR1 reads MDHEN; CDR2 reads SYDVKM. After removal of 2 bases from V and 2 bases from J, the junction contained 4 bases not matched to a gene. Written as DNA, the CDR3 is TGTGCCAGCAGTTTAGGGACTAGCGGGGCCAACACAGATACGCAGTATTTT. Translation gives CASSLGTSGANTDTQYF.

The V call is TRBV7-9, the J call TRBJ1-4; TRBD1 aligns across 9 bases. Germline lookup yields CDR1 SEHNR and CDR2 FQNEAQ (reference sequence). The ends lost 5 bases at V and 8 bases at J; junction bases unmatched: 6. CDR3 length equals 14 residues. CDR3 DNA sequence: TGTGCCAGCAGCCAGGGGACAGGGAGGGAAAAACTGTTTTTT. It yields the protein CASSQGTGREKLFF.

The chain carries TRBV6-5 and TRBJ2-1; D is undetermined. Germline values: CDR1 MNHEY, CDR2 SVGAGI. The CDR3 consists of 16 residues. Deletions cut 1 base from V and 5 bases from J, with 15 bases between. CDR3 in amino acids: CASSYLGIAANNEQFF. The CDR3 DNA reads as TGTGCCAGCAGTTACTTAGGAATCGCGGCAAACAATGAGCAGTTCTTC.

V and J are TRBV30 and TRBJ1-5, with D uncertain. With 1 base removed from V and 4 bases from J, the gap between germline ends came to 14 bases. Germline V gives CDR1 GTSNPN, CDR2 SVGIG (reference sequence). The CDR3 contains 15 residues. CDR3 loop: CAWSGRSPPNQPQHF. The CDR3 DNA reads TGTGCCTGGAGTGGGAGATCCCCCCCAAATCAGCCCCAGCATTTT.

V usage is TRBV19 and J usage is TRBJ1-2; 8 bases agree with TRBD1. CDR1 and CDR2 (germline): LNHDA, SQIVND (reference sequence). The CDR3 runs 15 residues. The junction had 9 bases not matched to a gene; V was cut back by 5 bases and J by 4 bases. CDR3 sequence: CASSPWTGWGYGYTF. As DNA, the CDR3 is TGTGCCAGTAGTCCCTGGACAGGGTGGGGCTATGGCTACACCTTC.

V usage is TRBV6-1 and J usage is TRBJ1-1; D remains unclear. This CDR3 contains 14 residues. In germline, CDR1 is MNHNS, CDR2 SASEGT. The V and J ends lost 2 bases and 8 bases respectively, with 15 bases between them. The DNA for the CDR3 is TGTGCCAGCAGTGAACAGCCTCGCGGCGGAGAAGCTTTCTTT. Translating gives CASSEQPRGGEAFF.

This clone has more than one count but fewer than ten. The chain employs TRBV27 and TRBJ1-1; D not resolved. V shed 5 bases and J shed 3 bases, with 16 bases lying between them. The CDR3 totals 15 residues. CDR1 and CDR2 (germline): MNHEY, SMNVEV (reference sequence). Here the CDR3 DNA reads TGTGCCAGCAGTCTAGCTTCGACGGGGTACACTGAAGCTTTCTTT. It is translated as CASSLASTGYTEAFF.

This clone was counted once. The chain recombines TRBV27 with TRBJ1-3; tentative D call: TRBD1 (5 bases). The germline CDR1 and CDR2 sequences are MNHEY and SMNVEV (reference sequence). CDR3 length equals 13 residues. Trimming took 2 bases from V and 9 from J, leaving 11 bases between them. The CDR3 region is CASSLAGSRTIYF. For the CDR3, the DNA is TGTGCCAGCAGTTTAGCAGGGTCCCGCACCATATATTTT.

The J gene is TRBJ1-5, the V gene TRBV23-1; 9 nucleotides align to TRBD1. TRBV23-1 is an ORF for which the function is uncertain. V shed 7 bases and J 2 bases; nucleotides not matched to a gene: 12. The CDR3 is 17 residues long. The chain's CDR3 is CASTKSGGQGRNQPQHF. In DNA form, the CDR3 reads TGCGCCAGCACTAAAAGCGGGGGACAGGGCCGCAATCAGCCCCAGCATTTT.

The genes are TRBV7-9 and TRBJ2-1; D is undetermined. The CDR3 is made up of 14 amino acids. The germline gives CDR1 SEHNR, CDR2 FQNEAQ (reference sequence). V was pared by 6 bases and J by 3 bases, with 12 bases between. CDR3 in DNA: TGTGCCAGCAGATCCGGGCCTAACTACAATGAGCAGTTCTTC. Translated, it gives CASRSGPNYNEQFF.

As to this clone: In this CDR3 the conserved last residue, phenylalanine or tryptophan, is missing, so a read error is likely. The chain couples TRBV5-6 to TRBJ1-6; 8 bases line up with TRBD1. The CDR3 totals 13 residues. Per germline, CDR1 SGHDT and CDR2 YYEEEE. The junction had 7 bases not matched to a gene; V was cut back by 7 bases and J by 10 bases. The CDR3 loop reads CASGDRGGSPLHL. In DNA, the CDR3 is TGTGCCAGCGGAGACAGGGGAGGCTCACCCCTCCACCTT.

The chain uses TRBV7-9 and TRBJ1-5; possibly TRBD1 for D (6 bases). The V gene's germline CDR1 is SEHNR and CDR2 FQNEAQ (reference sequence). V was clipped by 5 bases and J by 3 bases, with 14 bases between them. This CDR3 is 15 amino acids long. The DNA for the CDR3 is TGTGCCAGCAGCGAGGACAGTGCGAACAATCAGCCCCAGCATTTT. Translation gives CASSEDSANNQPQHF. Full variable domain (rest looked up from reference TRBV7-9 and TRBJ1-5): DTGVSQNPRHKITKRGQNVTFRCDPISEHNRLYWYRQTLGQGPEFLTYFQNEAQLEKSRLLSDRFSAERPKGSFSTLEIQRTEQGDSAMYLCASSEDSANNQPQHFGDGTRLSIL.

V gene TRBV28 combines with J gene TRBJ1-5; a possible D gene is TRBD1 (5 bases). CDR3 length: 13 amino acids. Germline assignment: CDR1 MDHEN and CDR2 SYDVKM. The ends were cut back, 7 bases at V and 7 bases at J, with 14 bases in the middle. The chain's CDR3 is CASTGVLGQPQHF. In DNA, the CDR3 is TGTGCCAGCACGGGGGTTTTGGGCCAGCCCCAGCATTTT.

Concerning this clone itself: The CDR3 does not end in the conserved phenylalanine or tryptophan, so this is likely a read error. The rearrangement links TRBV6-1 to TRBJ1-1; weak D call: TRBD1 (5 bases). The V gene's germline CDR1 is MNHNS and CDR2 SASEGT. The CDR3 consists of 15 residues. Between the trimmed V and J ends, which lost 0 bases and 5 bases, there was a span of 13 bases. The CDR3 is CASSEAMAGGTEAFS. CDR3 sequence (DNA): TGTGCCAGCAGTGAAGCAATGGCGGGGGGGACTGAAGCTTTCTCT.

This rearrangement joins TRBV27 to TRBJ1-2, with unresolved D. This CDR3 is 15 amino acids long. Trimming removed 6 bases at V and 2 bases at J, with 16 bases between. Germline V CDR1 and CDR2: MNHEY, SMNVEV (reference sequence). The chain's CDR3 is CASRDPFGGNYGYTF. In DNA form, the CDR3 reads TGTGCCAGCAGGGACCCGTTTGGAGGGAACTATGGCTACACCTTC.

As DNA, the CDR3 is TGTGCCAGCAGCGTAGACGGGGGGGCCTACAATGAGCAGTTCTTC. Translated, it gives CASSVDGGAYNEQFF. J is TRBJ2-1 and V is TRBV9; 8 nucleotides agree with TRBD2. The CDR3 loop spans 15 amino acids. Germline assignment: CDR1 SGDLS and CDR2 YYNGEE. The V gene end was trimmed by 0 bases and the J gene end by 2 bases; junction bases not matched to a gene: 1.

Concerning this clone: One end of the junction is discordant with germline, which a read error may explain. This sequence joins TRBV7-7 and TRBJ2-5; tentative D call: TRBD2 (6 bases). This CDR3 region has 13 residues. Germline-derived CDR1 and CDR2 are SSHAT and FNYEAQ (reference sequence). The CDR3 DNA is TGTGCTAGCAGCCCCCAACTTACGGGGGCCCAGTACTTC. The encoded protein is CASSPQLTGAQYF.

The chain carries TRBV19 and TRBJ2-6, with no clear D. The CDR3 covers 13 residues. Trimming took 4 bases from V and 2 from J, leaving 3 bases between them. The V gene's germline CDR1 is LNHDA and CDR2 SQIVND (reference sequence). The CDR3 DNA is TGTGCCAGTAGTACGACTGGGGCCAACGTCCTGACTTTC. Amino acid sequence: CASSTTGANVLTF.

The CDR3 protein is CASSYGLARNEQFF. In DNA form, the CDR3 reads TGTGCCAGCAGTTACGGACTAGCGAGGAATGAGCAGTTCTTC. The chain has TRBV27 and TRBJ2-1; the match to TRBD2 covers 9 bases. V lost 4 bases and J lost 7; bases outside the gene matches: 5. Per the germline V gene, CDR1 is MNHEY and CDR2 is SMNVEV (reference sequence). This CDR3 contains 14 residues.

The chain employs TRBV18 and TRBJ2-1, with 7 bases identical to TRBD2. V shed 3 bases, J shed 8 bases, and the junction held 7 bases outside the gene matches. CDR3 length: 14 amino acids. Per germline, CDR1 KGHSH and CDR2 LQKENI. The CDR3 DNA follows: TGTGCCAGCTCACCTTCGCCGGGGAGGGATGAGCAGTTCTTC. This encodes CASSPSPGRDEQFF.

The chain employs TRBV5-6 and TRBJ1-2, with 9 bases lining up with TRBD1. V lost 2 bases and J lost 11; bases outside the gene matches: 10. CDR1 SGHDT and CDR2 YYEEEE come from the germline V gene. The CDR3 is 14 amino acids. CDR3 sequence reads: CASSLGGTGITYTF. DNA for the CDR3: TGTGCCAGCAGCTTAGGCGGGACAGGGATAACTTACACCTTC.

This clone was detected once. The sample contains more than one DNA sequence encoding this CDR3. CDR3 bases: TGCAGTGCTAGAGGGTTGGGCGGCTACACCTTC. The encoded protein is CSARGLGGYTF. V gene TRBV20-1 combines with J gene TRBJ1-2; no definite D call. Germline CDR1 is DFQATT and CDR2 is SNEGSKA (reference sequence). This CDR3 contains 11 residues. Trimming removed 1 base from V and 8 bases from J, with 8 bases in between.